These 24 T cell receptor beta chains were all obtained from the same sample, sequenced in a study of CD8+ T cells in alopecia areata. Reverse transcription of extracted RNA yielded cDNA, which provided the sequencing template. Profiling relied on immunoSEQ multiplex PCR, and the TCRdb table lists in-frame clones only, not all of them. The sample has under 95,000 clones, about 71% seen once; the top ten hold 15% to 20%. Treatment here: oral pan-JAK inhibitor, 5-10 mg twice daily. Material: CD8+ T cells sorted from blood, obtained at week 44, from a patient treated with tofacitinib. These receptors originate from a human donor with alopecia areata.

On this clone itself: This sample also contains other DNA sequences that code for the same CDR3. The chain has TRBV6-5 and TRBJ2-3, with a possible D match to TRBD1 (6 bases). V lost 0 bases, J lost 2 bases, and 9 bases lay in between. The germline CDR1 and CDR2 sequences are MNHEY and SVGAGI. CDR3 length: 15 amino acids. The CDR3 DNA reads as TGTGCCAGCAGTTACTCCGACAGGCACACAGATACGCAGTATTTT. Its protein is CASSYSDRHTDTQYF.

The V gene is TRBV29-1, the J gene TRBJ1-4, with a possible D match to TRBD1 (5 bases). The CDR3 contains 14 residues. Between the trimmed V and J ends, which lost 3 bases and 1 base, there was a span of 9 bases. Looked up from germline, CDR1 is SQVTM and CDR2 is ANQGSEA. CDR3 sequence: CSVDSGETNEKLFF. As DNA, the CDR3 is TGCAGCGTTGATTCGGGGGAAACTAATGAAAAACTGTTTTTT.

In this sample, this clone turned up a few times. This sequence joins TRBV6-1 and TRBJ2-1, with 7 bases lining up with TRBD2. Germline-derived CDR1 and CDR2 are MNHNS and SASEGT. The V and J ends lost 1 base and 2 bases, in that order; junction bases with no gene match: 2. The CDR3 spans 15 residues. CDR3 DNA sequence: TGTGCCAGCAGTGAAGGACTAGCACCCTACAATGAGCAGTTCTTC. As protein: CASSEGLAPYNEQFF.

The chain uses TRBV19 and TRBJ1-6, with D uncertain. V gave up 3 bases and J gave up 10 bases, with 16 bases separating them. The length of the CDR3 is 15 residues. Germline V gene sequence: CDR1 LNHDA, CDR2 SQIVND (reference sequence). CDR3: CASSMFGTFGSPLHF. CDR3 in DNA: TGTGCCAGTAGTATGTTTGGCACTTTCGGCTCACCCCTCCACTTT.

The chain uses TRBV27 and TRBJ2-7; D gene unclear. CDR3 size: 13 residues. V was clipped by 3 bases and J by 4 bases, with 10 bases between them. Germline V gene data show CDR1 as MNHEY and CDR2 as SMNVEV (reference sequence). CDR3 bases: TGTGCCAGCAGTTTTGGCAGATATTACGAGCAGTACTTC. This sequence encodes CASSFGRYYEQYF.

The chain recombines TRBV10-3 with TRBJ1-4; the D is unclear. Deletions cut 1 base from V and 4 bases from J, with 13 bases between. The germline CDR1 and CDR2 sequences are ENHRY and SYGVKD. This CDR3 has 16 residues. CDR3 nucleotide sequence: TGTGCCATCAGTGAGTTTAATTACAGACTTAATGAAAAACTGTTTTTT. This translates into CAISEFNYRLNEKLFF.

The V and J genes are TRBV4-3 and TRBJ1-2; TRBD1 agrees at 9 bases. Trimming cost V 0 bases and J 8 bases; bases outside gene matches: 4. Germline V CDR1 and CDR2: LGHNA, YSLEER. This CDR3 has 14 residues. CDR3 bases: TGCGCCAGCAGCCAAGACGCGGGACAGGGAGGCTACACCTTC. Its protein product is CASSQDAGQGGYTF.

The CDR3, as DNA: TGTGCCATCGCAAGACAGGGAGAAAACACTGAAGCTTTCTTT. Translated: CAIARQGENTEAFF. This chain links TRBV10-3 with TRBJ1-1, with TRBD1 matching over 7 bases. The CDR3 extends over 14 amino acids. The V and J ends lost 8 bases and 2 bases, in that order; junction bases with no gene match: 8. Germline V gene data show CDR1 as ENHRY and CDR2 as SYGVKD.

The chain has TRBV4-3 and TRBJ2-3, with D tentatively TRBD2 (6 bases). CDR3 length: 17 amino acids. V lost 1 base to trimming and J lost 4 bases, with 18 bases between them. Germline CDR1 LGHNA, CDR2 YSLEER. The CDR3 region has the DNA TGCGCCAGCAGCCAAGCGCTCCTCGGGAGTAGGGCAGATACGCAGTATTTT. This codes for CASSQALLGSRADTQYF.

This clone is a singleton in its sample. The same CDR3 also results from other DNA sequences found in this sample. This chain links TRBV7-9 with TRBJ2-3; D gene uncertain. The V gene's germline CDR1 is SEHNR and CDR2 FQNEAQ (reference sequence). V gave up 1 base and J gave up 4 bases, with 3 bases separating them. There are 12 residues in the CDR3. Here the CDR3 DNA reads TGTGCCAGCAGCTTAGGTGCAGATACGCAGTATTTT. Translating it yields CASSLGADTQYF.

This clone was seen only a few times. The chain uses TRBV30 and TRBJ2-2; no clear D. The germline CDR1 and CDR2 sequences are GTSNPN and SVGIG (reference sequence). This CDR3 spans 10 amino acids. Here the CDR3 DNA reads TGTGCTGTTCGAGACGGGGAGCTGTTTTTT. Translating gives CAVRDGELFF.

This clone was observed once. This specimen includes other DNA sequences encoding the same CDR3. The V and J genes are TRBV7-9 and TRBJ2-7, with 8 bases aligning to TRBD1. Trimming cost V 5 bases and J 4 bases; bases outside gene matches: 4. The CDR3 has 13 amino acids. Germline values: CDR1 SEHNR, CDR2 FQNEAQ (reference sequence). In nucleotides, the CDR3 is TGTGCCAGCAGCCCCGGACAGGGATACGAGCAGTACTTC. This codes for CASSPGQGYEQYF.

This clone occurred once. The chain joins TRBV4-1 to TRBJ1-1; 7 nucleotides line up with TRBD1. After removal of 0 bases from V and 5 bases from J, the junction contained 3 bases not matched to a gene. Looked up from germline, CDR1 is MGHRA and CDR2 is YSYEKL. The CDR3 is made up of 14 amino acids. CDR3 sequence reads: CASSQEDRRTEAFF. The CDR3 region has the DNA TGCGCCAGCAGCCAAGAGGACAGGAGGACTGAAGCTTTCTTT.

The chain carries TRBV30 and TRBJ1-1; tentative D call: TRBD1 (5 bases). This CDR3 has 14 residues. The germline gives CDR1 GTSNPN, CDR2 SVGIG (reference sequence). Trimming took off 5 bases at V and 1 base at J, with 14 bases between the two ends. The CDR3 DNA reads as TGTGCCTGGGGTACCGGGACGGCGAACACTGAAGCTTTCTTT. The encoded protein is CAWGTGTANTEAFF.

The chain uses TRBV27 and TRBJ1-1, with D maybe TRBD1 (6 bases). V gave up 8 bases and J gave up 1 base, with 14 bases separating them. From germline, CDR1 is MNHEY and CDR2 SMNVEV (reference sequence). The length of the CDR3 is 14 residues. Here the CDR3 DNA reads TGTGCCAGCGGGTGGACAGAAGGGAACACTGAAGCTTTCTTT. Its protein product is CASGWTEGNTEAFF.

This chain links TRBV29-1 with TRBJ2-2; unclear D gene. The CDR3 loop spans 12 amino acids. The germline CDR1 and CDR2 sequences are SQVTM and ANQGSEA. V was clipped by 7 bases and J by 8 bases, with 14 bases between them. CDR3 sequence reads: CSANRQGGELFF. The CDR3 nucleotides read TGCAGCGCAAACCGACAAGGAGGGGAGCTGTTTTTT.

This clone was recorded at least ten times. This rearrangement joins TRBV14 to TRBJ2-7; 7 nucleotides agree with TRBD1. Losses at the gene ends were 3 bases for V and 2 bases for J; bases not matched to a gene: 7. Germline V lookup: CDR1 SGHDN, CDR2 FVKESK. The CDR3 extends over 15 amino acids. The CDR3 loop reads CASSQYRGATYEQYF. The DNA of the CDR3 is TGTGCCAGCAGCCAGTACAGGGGCGCAACCTACGAGCAGTACTTC.

The gene calls are TRBV9 and TRBJ2-5; D gene ambiguous. This CDR3 comprises 12 residues. Looked up from germline, CDR1 is SGDLS and CDR2 is YYNGEE. The V end was cut by 4 bases, the J end by 5 bases, with 9 bases between. The CDR3 sequence is CASSNPAETQYF. CDR3 bases: TGTGCCAGCAGCAATCCGGCGGAGACCCAGTACTTC.

This chain joins TRBV18 and TRBJ2-7; unclear D gene. Germline values: CDR1 KGHSH, CDR2 LQKENI. V was pared by 0 bases and J by 1 base, with 7 bases between. The CDR3 has 14 amino acids. CDR3 amino acids: CASSPPVQSYEQYF. The CDR3 bases are TGTGCCAGCTCACCACCGGTGCAATCCTACGAGCAGTACTTC.

A note on this clone: Additional DNA sequences in this sample encode the identical CDR3. The V and J genes are TRBV7-6 and TRBJ2-7; 7 nucleotides agree with TRBD1. The V gene end was trimmed by 1 base and the J gene end by 3 bases; junction bases not matched to a gene: 3. Germline V gene data show CDR1 as SGHVS and CDR2 as FNYEAQ. This CDR3 comprises 14 residues. The CDR3 nucleotides read TGTGCCAGCAGCTTAGGACAGGGTGACTACGAGCAGTACTTC. It is translated as CASSLGQGDYEQYF.

The chain uses TRBV5-1 and TRBJ2-2, with 11 bases aligning to TRBD1. CDR1 is SGHRS and CDR2 is YFSETQ in the germline V gene. CDR3 size: 18 residues. V trimming: 1 base; J trimming: 5 bases; junction bases outside the gene matches: 10. The CDR3: CASSLNTPGQGDTGELFF. In DNA form, the CDR3 reads TGCGCCAGCAGCTTGAATACTCCGGGACAGGGGGATACCGGGGAGCTGTTTTTT.

V gene TRBV21-1 combines with J gene TRBJ2-7; TRBD1 is taken as the D call from the table, unchecked against the DNA. TRBV21-1 is annotated as a pseudogene. This CDR3 has 16 amino acids. CDR3 sequence: CASSKGHPGLSYEQYF. DNA of the CDR3: TGTGCCAGCAGCAAAGGGCACCCAGGCCTCTCCTACGAGCAGTACTTC.

The chain joins TRBV29-1 to TRBJ1-2; D might be TRBD1 (5 bases). Germline assignment: CDR1 SQVTM and CDR2 ANQGSEA. The CDR3 has 15 residues. Trimming took off 1 base at V and 4 bases at J, with 16 bases between the two ends. CDR3 residues: CSVEGEVRGSYGYTF. Here the CDR3 DNA reads TGCAGCGTTGAAGGCGAGGTGAGGGGCTCCTATGGCTACACCTTC. Supplemented by reference TRBV29-1 and TRBJ1-2, the full variable domain reads SAVISQKPSRDICQRGTSLTIQCQVDSQVTMMFWYRQQPGQSLTLIATANQGSEATYESGFVIDKFPISRPNLTFSTLTVSNMSPEDSSIYLCSVEGEVRGSYGYTFGSGTRLTVV.

This sequence joins TRBV5-6 and TRBJ2-1; tentatively, D is TRBD2 (5 bases). The germline V and J ends were trimmed by 0 bases and 0 bases, with 10 bases remaining between them. The germline gives CDR1 SGHDT, CDR2 YYEEEE. This CDR3 spans 16 amino acids. Here the CDR3 DNA reads TGTGCCAGCAGCTTGGGGGAGAGCGGCTCCTACAATGAGCAGTTCTTC. It codes for CASSLGESGSYNEQFF.